This T cell receptor (beta chain) came from a study of breast tumors, draining lymph nodes, adjacent tissues. Using its own MiXCR run on the multiplex PCR reads, TCRdb lists one record per CDR3 protein. The sample carries approximately 200,000 distinct CDR3 sequences, approximately 30% recorded once. This clonotype was picked up many times. Since a much larger clone is just one base distant, this may be a read error. The germline gives CDR1 DFQATT, CDR2 SNEGSKA (reference sequence). The CDR3 sequence is 15 residues long. V was pared by 0 bases and J by 9 bases, with 8 bases of the junction left unmatched. Samples came from axillary lymph nodes draining the breast cancer.

The V call is TRBV20-1, the J call TRBJ1-6; 7 bases agree with TRBD1. The sequence was collected from a female donor with breast cancer. Some clones in this sample may be carry-over from other donors' samples. The sequenced material came from axillary lymph node tissue. The CDR3 is CSARDDRGLTSPLHF. The CDR3 DNA follows: TGCAGTGCTAGAGATGATAGGGGGCTTACTTCACCCCTCCACTTT.